The present TCR beta chain was sequenced within a study of cytomegalovirus exposure and HLA in healthy donors. This PCR relied on a set of 60 Vbeta primers and 13 Jbeta primers. The data were produced by immunoSEQ multiplex PCR, yet TCRdb's version contains in-frame clones alone and is incomplete. The sample has some 96,000 clones. The CDR3 loop spans 15 amino acids. CDR1 is KGHSH and CDR2 is LQKENI in the germline V gene. The V and J ends lost 3 bases and 2 bases respectively, with 14 bases between them. Sequenced: PBMCs. The source of this sequence is a woman aged 25 to 39 in good health and CMV-seronegative. This sequence joins TRBV18 and TRBJ2-7; D might be TRBD2 (6 bases). The CDR3 reads CASSPGSNGTYEQYF. CDR3 in DNA: TGTGCCAGCTCACCCGGGAGTAACGGGACCTACGAGCAGTACTTC.